This TCR beta chain comes out of a study of vaccination effects on CD4 cells after COVID-19. Study at large: Samples collected post-vaccine were obtained a median of 72 days after the second dose.

Data came from immunoSEQ multiplex PCR; TCRdb stores just in-frame clones and leaves some out. The sample consists of some 23,000 clones, around 76% of them appearing once. As concerns this clone: Its antigen is not known.

Pools of viral peptides were used by the ViraFEST assay to expand antigen-specific CD4+ T cells ahead of sequencing. Around day 10 of culture, CD4+ T cells were separated out. Each participant received a vaccine that was either BNT162b2 or mRNA-1273, given as two doses. Per germline, CDR1 MNHEY and CDR2 SVGAGI. This CDR3 region has 13 residues. Between the trimmed V and J ends, which lost 5 bases and 7 bases, there was a span of 15 bases. The chain couples TRBV6-5 to TRBJ2-7; D may match TRBD1 or TRBD2 (7 bases each). This clonotype originated in a human donor who received a COVID-19 vaccine. The specimen comprised CD4+ T cells from PBMCs cultured with HCoV-229E spike peptides, sampled after COVID-19 vaccination. The CDR3 spells CASSLPQGGEQYF. The CDR3 DNA is TGTGCCAGCAGTCTTCCCCAGGGGGGGGAGCAGTACTTC.